These T cell receptor beta chains were read from a single sample in a study of cytomegalovirus exposure and HLA in healthy donors. Method: immunoSEQ multiplex PCR; TCRdb's copy keeps in-frame clones and lacks some. The sample holds fewer than 100,000 clones; about two thirds are singletons and the top ten take around 1.3%. Sequenced sample: PBMCs. The origin of the receptors is a female donor in good health and CMV-seronegative. The CDR3 runs from the conserved cysteine through the conserved F or W. D genes are given only for firm matches. Clone sizes are given selectively: once, few, many, or a class where the clone is expanded.

d_call: -; j_call: TRBJ1-6; clone_size: -; v_call: TRBV19; cdr3_aa: CASKAPAGRPGSPLHF; cdr3_nt: TGTGCCAGTAAGGCTCCGGCGGGACGGCCGGGTTCACCCCTCCACTTT
d_call: TRBD1; j_call: TRBJ2-3; clone_size: -; v_call: TRBV10-3; cdr3_aa: CATRTGGITDTQYF; cdr3_nt: TGTGCCACCCGGACAGGGGGAATCACAGATACGCAGTATTTT
d_call: -; j_call: TRBJ1-1; clone_size: many; v_call: TRBV9; cdr3_aa: CASSLTASRNTEAFF; cdr3_nt: TGTGCCAGCAGCTTAACAGCCTCACGGAACACTGAAGCTTTCTTT
d_call: -; j_call: TRBJ1-2; clone_size: -; v_call: TRBV6-5; cdr3_aa: CASTDTPGDGYTF; cdr3_nt: TGTGCCAGCACCGATACCCCGGGGGATGGCTACACCTTC
d_call: -; j_call: TRBJ1-1; clone_size: -; v_call: TRBV29-1; cdr3_aa: CSVTGLGNTEAFF; cdr3_nt: TGCAGCGTTACGGGTCTGGGGAACACTGAAGCTTTCTTT
d_call: -; j_call: TRBJ2-2; clone_size: -; v_call: TRBV5-4; cdr3_aa: CASSLGVQTTNTGELFF; cdr3_nt: TGTGCCAGCAGCTTGGGTGTACAGACCACGAACACCGGGGAGCTGTTTTTT
d_call: -; j_call: TRBJ2-5; clone_size: once; v_call: TRBV11-2; cdr3_aa: CASSFPNREETQYF; cdr3_nt: TGTGCCAGCAGCTTTCCAAACAGGGAAGAGACCCAGTACTTC
d_call: -; j_call: TRBJ2-3; clone_size: -; v_call: TRBV2; cdr3_aa: CATPPLHNTQYF; cdr3_nt: TGTGCCACCCCCCCCCTCCACAATACGCAGTATTTT
d_call: -; j_call: TRBJ1-4; clone_size: -; v_call: TRBV7-8; cdr3_aa: CASSLVPQGTNEKLFF; cdr3_nt: TGTGCCAGCAGCTTAGTCCCTCAGGGGACTAATGAAAAACTGTTTTTT
d_call: -; j_call: TRBJ2-7; clone_size: -; v_call: TRBV27; cdr3_aa: CASSFFPRTLTYEQYF; cdr3_nt: TGTGCCAGCAGTTTTTTTCCCCGGACACTAACCTACGAGCAGTACTTC
d_call: TRBD2; j_call: TRBJ2-1; clone_size: -; v_call: TRBV19; cdr3_aa: CASSIGLAGGHEQFF; cdr3_nt: TGTGCCAGTAGTATAGGACTAGCGGGGGGGCATGAGCAGTTCTTC
d_call: -; j_call: TRBJ1-5; clone_size: -; v_call: TRBV30; cdr3_aa: CAWTTGFNQPQHF; cdr3_nt: TGTGCCTGGACAACAGGGTTCAATCAGCCCCAGCATTTT
d_call: -; j_call: TRBJ1-5; clone_size: -; v_call: TRBV10-3; cdr3_aa: CAISESEGNNQPQHF; cdr3_nt: TGTGCCATCAGTGAGTCAGAGGGAAACAATCAGCCCCAGCATTTT
d_call: -; j_call: TRBJ2-6; clone_size: -; v_call: TRBV14; cdr3_aa: CASSQLHRTGANVLTF; cdr3_nt: TGTGCCAGCAGCCAATTACACAGGACTGGGGCCAACGTCCTGACTTTC
d_call: -; j_call: TRBJ2-7; clone_size: -; v_call: TRBV5-4; cdr3_aa: CASSAGGTNYEQYF; cdr3_nt: TGTGCCAGCAGTGCGGGTGGGACAAACTACGAGCAGTACTTC
d_call: -; j_call: TRBJ2-7; clone_size: -; v_call: TRBV5-4; cdr3_aa: CASSRLSHEQYF; cdr3_nt: TGTGCCAGCAGTCGACTATCTCACGAGCAGTACTTC
d_call: TRBD1; j_call: TRBJ2-7; clone_size: once; v_call: TRBV28; cdr3_aa: CASSSGQAPYEQYF; cdr3_nt: TGTGCCAGCAGTTCAGGACAGGCCCCCTACGAGCAGTACTTC
d_call: TRBD2; j_call: TRBJ2-7; clone_size: -; v_call: TRBV27; cdr3_aa: CASSPVGTSGYEQYF; cdr3_nt: TGTGCCAGCAGTCCGGTTGGGACTAGCGGCTACGAGCAGTACTTC
d_call: -; j_call: TRBJ1-2; clone_size: -; v_call: TRBV2; cdr3_aa: CASSGSQGRSSYGYTF; cdr3_nt: TGTGCCAGCAGTGGTAGCCAGGGCAGGAGTAGCTATGGCTACACCTTC
d_call: TRBD2; j_call: TRBJ2-1; clone_size: -; v_call: TRBV5-1; cdr3_aa: CASSVGTSVTDEQFF; cdr3_nt: TGCGCCAGCAGCGTCGGGACTAGCGTTACGGATGAGCAGTTCTTC
d_call: TRBD2; j_call: TRBJ2-1; clone_size: -; v_call: TRBV4-1; cdr3_aa: CASSQDGGGGAAPYNEQFF; cdr3_nt: TGCGCCAGCAGCCAAGATGGCGGCGGGGGGGCCGCCCCCTACAATGAGCAGTTCTTC
d_call: -; j_call: TRBJ1-4; clone_size: -; v_call: TRBV19; cdr3_aa: CASSILPGEKLFF; cdr3_nt: TGTGCCAGTAGTATACTACCAGGGGAAAAACTGTTTTTT
d_call: -; j_call: TRBJ1-5; clone_size: -; v_call: TRBV6-6; cdr3_aa: CASSYSQGEGQPQHF; cdr3_nt: TGTGCCAGCAGTTACTCTCAGGGTGAAGGTCAGCCCCAGCATTTT
d_call: TRBD1; j_call: TRBJ1-2; clone_size: -; v_call: TRBV6-1; cdr3_aa: CASSQTGFGYTF; cdr3_nt: TGTGCCAGCAGTCAGACAGGGTTTGGCTACACCTTC
d_call: -; j_call: TRBJ2-7; clone_size: once; v_call: TRBV11-2; cdr3_aa: CASSPTSVEQYF; cdr3_nt: TGTGCCAGCAGCCCAACTTCGGTCGAGCAGTACTTC
d_call: -; j_call: TRBJ2-5; clone_size: -; v_call: TRBV28; cdr3_aa: CASSSGASGNQETQYF; cdr3_nt: TGTGCCAGCAGCTCGGGGGCTAGCGGAAACCAAGAGACCCAGTACTTC
d_call: -; j_call: TRBJ2-1; clone_size: -; v_call: TRBV25-1; cdr3_aa: CASSEFGNRVSKQFF; cdr3_nt: TGTGCCAGCAGTGAATTTGGGAACAGGGTGTCCAAGCAGTTCTTC
d_call: TRBD1; j_call: TRBJ1-1; clone_size: -; v_call: TRBV18; cdr3_aa: CASSPPHRGNTEAFF; cdr3_nt: TGTGCCAGCTCACCACCCCACAGGGGGAACACTGAAGCTTTCTTT
d_call: -; j_call: TRBJ1-2; clone_size: -; v_call: TRBV4-3; cdr3_aa: CASSQGPRTTDGYTF; cdr3_nt: TGCGCCAGCAGCCAAGGGCCGCGGACAACGGATGGCTACACCTTC
d_call: TRBD2; j_call: TRBJ2-3; clone_size: -; v_call: TRBV19; cdr3_aa: CASSLAGGIDTQYF; cdr3_nt: TGTGCCAGTAGCTTAGCGGGGGGGATAGATACGCAGTATTTT
d_call: -; j_call: TRBJ1-2; clone_size: few; v_call: TRBV7-6; cdr3_aa: CASSSEIGGYGYTF; cdr3_nt: TGTGCCAGCAGCTCAGAAATTGGGGGGTATGGCTACACCTTC
d_call: TRBD1; j_call: TRBJ1-2; clone_size: -; v_call: TRBV19; cdr3_aa: CASSLPGQSYGYTF; cdr3_nt: TGTGCCAGTAGTCTTCCGGGACAGAGCTATGGCTACACCTTC
d_call: TRBD2; j_call: TRBJ2-7; clone_size: -; v_call: TRBV7-8; cdr3_aa: CASSYRLAGYYEQYF; cdr3_nt: TGTGCCAGCAGCTACCGACTAGCGGGATACTACGAGCAGTACTTC
d_call: TRBD2; j_call: TRBJ2-7; clone_size: -; v_call: TRBV2; cdr3_aa: CASSEEPPGVSGGSEQYF; cdr3_nt: TGTGCCAGCAGTGAAGAGCCCCCCGGGGTTAGCGGGGGCTCCGAGCAGTACTTC
d_call: TRBD1; j_call: TRBJ2-5; clone_size: -; v_call: TRBV6-5; cdr3_aa: CASSYSATGGETQYF; cdr3_nt: TGTGCCAGCAGTTACTCGGCGACAGGGGGAGAGACCCAGTACTTC
d_call: TRBD1; j_call: TRBJ2-2; clone_size: -; v_call: TRBV18; cdr3_aa: CASSSGQGALPGELFF; cdr3_nt: TGTGCCAGCTCATCGGGACAGGGGGCGCTTCCCGGGGAGCTGTTTTTT
d_call: -; j_call: TRBJ1-2; clone_size: -; v_call: TRBV30; cdr3_aa: CAWSVQNYGYTF; cdr3_nt: TGTGCCTGGAGTGTACAGAACTATGGCTACACCTTC
d_call: TRBD1; j_call: TRBJ2-7; clone_size: -; v_call: TRBV30; cdr3_aa: CAWNSGTGNFF; cdr3_nt: TGTGCCTGGAATTCCGGGACAGGGAACTTCTTC
d_call: -; j_call: TRBJ2-7; clone_size: -; v_call: TRBV6-6; cdr3_aa: CASSYLRGEDEQYF; cdr3_nt: TGTGCCAGCAGTTATTTACGAGGAGAGGACGAGCAGTACTTC
d_call: TRBD1; j_call: TRBJ1-3; clone_size: -; v_call: TRBV29-1; cdr3_aa: CSTPTGTGNAGNTIYF; cdr3_nt: TGCAGCACACCGACCGGGACAGGGAATGCTGGAAACACCATATATTTT
d_call: TRBD2; j_call: TRBJ2-5; clone_size: -; v_call: TRBV5-4; cdr3_aa: CASSLVFLASGDGEETQYF; cdr3_nt: TGTGCCAGCAGCTTGGTATTTTTGGCTAGCGGGGATGGTGAAGAGACCCAGTACTTC
d_call: TRBD2; j_call: TRBJ2-1; clone_size: -; v_call: TRBV7-8; cdr3_aa: CASSLSGRDSNEQFF; cdr3_nt: TGTGCCAGCAGCTTGAGCGGGAGGGATAGCAATGAGCAGTTCTTC
d_call: TRBD1; j_call: TRBJ2-1; clone_size: -; v_call: TRBV7-9; cdr3_aa: CASSAPGTGGKNEQFF; cdr3_nt: TGTGCCAGCAGCGCCCCCGGGACAGGGGGCAAAAATGAGCAGTTCTTC
d_call: -; j_call: TRBJ1-2; clone_size: -; v_call: TRBV2; cdr3_aa: CASARGRDYGYTF; cdr3_nt: TGTGCCAGCGCTCGGGGTCGAGACTATGGCTACACCTTC
d_call: -; j_call: TRBJ2-1; clone_size: -; v_call: TRBV11-3; cdr3_aa: CAIRTASYNEQFF; cdr3_nt: TGTGCCATACGGACAGCCTCCTACAATGAGCAGTTCTTC
d_call: -; j_call: TRBJ1-6; clone_size: -; v_call: TRBV5-6; cdr3_aa: CASSGEGSPLHF; cdr3_nt: TGTGCCAGCAGCGGCGAGGGTTCGCCCCTCCACTTT